The entry below describes one TCR beta chain. These data come from a study of blood T cell repertoires in COVID-19. Study at large: Collection of acute and convalescent COVID-19 samples took place in the United States, Italy and Spain.

Sequencing was performed with immunoSEQ multiplex PCR; in TCRdb, only in-frame clones are kept and a portion is missing. The sample gives roughly 380,000 clones, more than 70% of which show up once; 1% to 1.5% is in the top ten. The CDR3 extends over 14 amino acids. V shed 6 bases, J shed 3 bases, and the junction held 9 bases outside the gene matches. The V gene's germline CDR1 is SGHNT and CDR2 YYREEE (reference sequence). This clonotype was obtained from a man younger than 45 who had recovered from COVID-19. What was sequenced was PBMCs or T cells enriched from blood (not recorded which). This chain uses TRBV5-4 with TRBJ2-7; 7 positions match TRBD1. The CDR3 reads CASTEGGGRYEQYF. The CDR3 DNA reads TGTGCCAGCACCGAAGGGGGCGGACGCTACGAGCAGTACTTC. Combining the CDR3 with reference TRBV5-4 and TRBJ2-7 gives the whole variable domain ETGVTQSPTHLIKTRGQQVTLRCSSQSGHNTVSWYQQALGQGPQFIFQYYREEENGRGNFPPRFSGLQFPNYSSELNVNALELDDSALYLCASTEGGGRYEQYFGPGTRLTVT.